The rows below give T cell receptor beta chains drawn from one sample of a study of OX40 agonist ivuxolimab in advanced cancers. Clones were read by immunoSEQ multiplex PCR, and TCRdb kept only the in-frame ones, dropping some. In the table there are some 68,000 clones, around 89% of which are singletons. This specimen was CD4+ or CD8+ T cells sorted from blood, taken in a trial of the OX40 agonist ivuxolimab. These receptors came from an adult with an advanced solid tumor such as melanoma, head and neck, liver or kidney cancer. CDR3s include the opening cysteine and the closing phenylalanine or tryptophan. Each record gives: V gene, clone size, J gene, D gene, CDR3 DNA, CDR3 protein. D genes are given only for firm matches. Only some rows state a clone size, as once, few, many or a class for expanded clones.

V gene: TRBV11-2; clone size: few; J gene: TRBJ2-2; D gene: NA; CDR3 DNA: TGTGCCAGCAGCTTACGAAGACGCGACACCGGGGAGCTGTTTTTT; CDR3 protein: CASSLRRRDTGELFF
V gene: TRBV6-5; clone size: NA; J gene: TRBJ2-2; D gene: NA; CDR3 DNA: TGTGCCAGCAGTTACGATAGCACCGGGGAGCTGTTTTTT; CDR3 protein: CASSYDSTGELFF
V gene: TRBV19; clone size: NA; J gene: TRBJ1-2; D gene: NA; CDR3 DNA: TGTGCCAGTAGTATGATCCCGGAGGTCAATGGCTACACCTTC; CDR3 protein: CASSMIPEVNGYTF
V gene: TRBV6-1; clone size: once; J gene: TRBJ2-1; D gene: TRBD2; CDR3 DNA: TGTGCCAGCACTACCGGACTAGCGGCTTACAATGAGCAGTTCTTC; CDR3 protein: CASTTGLAAYNEQFF
V gene: TRBV5-4; clone size: NA; J gene: TRBJ2-1; D gene: TRBD2; CDR3 DNA: TGTGCCAGCAGCCCTGGACTAGCGGGAGTAGGAGGGCGCAATGAGCAGTTCTTC; CDR3 protein: CASSPGLAGVGGRNEQFF
V gene: TRBV6-6; clone size: NA; J gene: TRBJ1-6; D gene: NA; CDR3 DNA: TGTGCCAGCAGTTACTCGAGTTCACCCCTCCACTTT; CDR3 protein: CASSYSSSPLHF
V gene: TRBV7-8; clone size: NA; J gene: TRBJ1-5; D gene: TRBD1; CDR3 DNA: TGTGCCAGCAGCTTACGACCGCAGGGGGATAGCAATCAGCCCCAGCATTTT; CDR3 protein: CASSLRPQGDSNQPQHF
V gene: TRBV6-1; clone size: NA; J gene: TRBJ1-5; D gene: NA; CDR3 DNA: TGTGCCAGCAGTGAGAATCAGGGATACAATCAGCCCCAGCATTTT; CDR3 protein: CASSENQGYNQPQHF
V gene: TRBV10-3; clone size: NA; J gene: TRBJ1-1; D gene: NA; CDR3 DNA: TGTGCCACCTCTTCGGTTGAGAACACTGAAGCTTTCTTT; CDR3 protein: CATSSVENTEAFF
V gene: TRBV2; clone size: NA; J gene: TRBJ2-5; D gene: NA; CDR3 DNA: TGTGCCAGCAGTGGCCCAGGGGGGTTGGAGACCCAGTACTTC; CDR3 protein: CASSGPGGLETQYF
V gene: TRBV28; clone size: NA; J gene: TRBJ2-1; D gene: NA; CDR3 DNA: TGTGCCACCGTCGGAAGCTTACGCAATGAGCAGTTCTTC; CDR3 protein: CATVGSLRNEQFF
V gene: TRBV28; clone size: NA; J gene: TRBJ1-1; D gene: TRBD1; CDR3 DNA: TGTGCCAGCAGCCAGTCCCGGGACAGGGCCGCTTTCTTT; CDR3 protein: CASSQSRDRAAFF
V gene: TRBV2; clone size: NA; J gene: TRBJ2-2; D gene: NA; CDR3 DNA: TGTGCCAGCGGTAGCGGTCTTTCCGGGGAGCTGTTTTTT; CDR3 protein: CASGSGLSGELFF
V gene: TRBV5-4; clone size: NA; J gene: TRBJ1-1; D gene: NA; CDR3 DNA: TGTGCCAGCAGCCTAGAGACAGGCCCCGTGAACACTGAAGCTTTCTTT; CDR3 protein: CASSLETGPVNTEAFF
V gene: TRBV19; clone size: NA; J gene: TRBJ1-1; D gene: NA; CDR3 DNA: TGTGCCAGCGGAACGAGGGTAGACACTGAAGCTTTCTTT; CDR3 protein: CASGTRVDTEAFF
V gene: TRBV19; clone size: NA; J gene: TRBJ2-5; D gene: NA; CDR3 DNA: TGTGCCAGTAGTACCCCGTACCTGGAGACCCAGTACTTC; CDR3 protein: CASSTPYLETQYF
V gene: TRBV19; clone size: NA; J gene: TRBJ2-7; D gene: TRBD1; CDR3 DNA: TGTGCCAGTAGTCTTGGGAGACAGGGGTTCGAGCAGTACTTC; CDR3 protein: CASSLGRQGFEQYF
V gene: TRBV6-5; clone size: NA; J gene: TRBJ2-5; D gene: TRBD2; CDR3 DNA: TGTGCCAGCAGTCCCCGGGGGGGAGAGACCCAGTACTTC; CDR3 protein: CASSPRGGETQYF
V gene: TRBV15; clone size: NA; J gene: TRBJ2-7; D gene: NA; CDR3 DNA: TGTGCCACCAGCCCCAGGGGGGGCCGGGCTGGCTACGAGCAGTACTTC; CDR3 protein: CATSPRGGRAGYEQYF
V gene: TRBV28; clone size: NA; J gene: TRBJ1-4; D gene: NA; CDR3 DNA: TGTGCCAGCAGTACCGCGGGAGGCACTAATGAAAAACTGTTTTTT; CDR3 protein: CASSTAGGTNEKLFF
V gene: TRBV10-3; clone size: NA; J gene: TRBJ2-3; D gene: TRBD1; CDR3 DNA: TGTGCCATCAGCAGGGACAGGGGGGCAGATACGCAGTATTTT; CDR3 protein: CAISRDRGADTQYF
V gene: TRBV5-1; clone size: NA; J gene: TRBJ2-6; D gene: NA; CDR3 DNA: TGCGCCAGCAGCTTGGAGGGAACCGGGGCCAACGTCCTGACTTTC; CDR3 protein: CASSLEGTGANVLTF